This T cell receptor (beta chain) was recovered during a study of cytomegalovirus exposure and HLA in healthy donors. Study results and limitations: The productive fraction for most TCR beta V segments was about 87% or about 30% in an earlier analysis.

Although they were nominally healthy when sampled, donors likely had unrecorded immune exposures. 13 Jbeta primers and 60 Vbeta primers were used for the PCR. Profiling relied on immunoSEQ multiplex PCR, and the TCRdb table lists in-frame clones only, not all of them. The table includes about 160,000 clones, almost 80% detected once. Comments on this clone: Its antigen is undetermined.

The TCR comes from a woman aged 50 to 60 in good health and CMV-seropositive. Sequenced: PBMCs.

For the CDR3, the DNA is TGTGCCAGTAGTAAGTCCGGGGACACCTACGAGCAGTACTTC. Translating it yields CASSKSGDTYEQYF. The V call is TRBV19, the J call TRBJ2-7, with TRBD1 as a possible D gene (6 bases). Germline V CDR1 and CDR2: LNHDA, SQIVND (reference sequence). Trimming left V 4 bases short and J 2 bases short, with 12 bases between. The CDR3 is 14 amino acids.